This T cell receptor beta chain was sequenced for a study of Ad26.COV2.S vaccination and SARS-CoV-2 variants. Findings and caveats of the study: Vaccinated and placebo-treated recipients had similar non-spike TCR breadth. Once vaccination had occurred, spike-specific CD8+ and CD4+ T cell responses reportedly showed substantial breadth.

The treatment: some 19 received Ad26.COV2.S at low or high dose, single or two shots; roughly five received placebo; per-sample allocation not given. The study sampled participants on day 63 after the first vaccine or placebo injection. Repertoires were generated with immunoSEQ multiplex PCR, while TCRdb's copy carries only in-frame clones and drops some. The profile shows some 480,000 clones, roughly 87% of them singletons. Germline CDR1 is SGHDN and CDR2 is FVKESK. V was clipped by 3 bases and J by 3 bases, with 15 bases between them. CDR3 length: 15 residues. Turning to this clone: Its antigen is not identified.

This specimen consisted of peripheral blood, obtained in a trial of Ad26.COV2.S vaccine versus placebo. The V call is TRBV14, the J call TRBJ2-7; D is tentatively TRBD1 or TRBD2 (5 bases each). The clonotype comes from a person aged 18-60 years who received the Ad26.COV2.S COVID-19 vaccine or a placebo. The DNA of the CDR3 is TGTGCCAGCAGCCACTCGGGACGGTCTTTCTACGAGCAGTACTTC. Translating it yields CASSHSGRSFYEQYF.